The entry below gives a single T cell receptor (beta chain) sequence along with its context. Its antigen is not known. Every sampled donor was Caucasian and healthy. cDNA molecules carried unique molecular identifiers, and template switching added a universal primer site. TCRdb used MiXCR to reprocess the 5' RACE reads, holding one entry per CDR3 protein. Of roughly 710,000 distinct CDR3 sequences listed, less than 7% are singletons. This specimen belongs to a study of identical twins. Whole-study results and caveats: Modelling underestimated the level of out-of-frame TCR alpha sharing observed in monozygotic twins.

The germline CDR1 and CDR2 sequences are MNHEY and SVGEGT. The V and J ends lost 6 bases and 2 bases respectively, with 14 bases between them. The CDR3 sequence is 15 residues long. This receptor was taken from a man aged 18 to 29 in good health. Sequencing input: naive T cells sorted from blood. The chain combines TRBV6-2 or TRBV6-3 with TRBJ1-5; possible D gene TRBD1, 6 bases. CDR3 bases: TGTGCCAGCAGAAAACAGGGATCAGGCAATCAGCCCCAGCATTTT. This codes for CASRKQGSGNQPQHF.